This TCR beta chain was identified in a study of control samples from healthy donors and cancer patients. Some clones are missing from TCRdb's copy, which holds only in-frame ones; the method was immunoSEQ multiplex PCR. The sample consists of roughly 200,000 clones, 80% to 95% of them appearing once. The V and J ends lost 9 bases and 0 bases respectively, with 11 bases between them. This CDR3 comprises 14 residues. CDR1 KGHDR and CDR2 SFDVKD come from the germline V gene. The chain is built from TRBV24-1 and TRBJ1-5, with a weak D call TRBD1 (5 bases). The TCR originated in a young man in good health. The sequenced sample consisted of blood. DNA for the CDR3: TGTGCCACCGGGGGGAGGGATAGCAATCAGCCCCAGCATTTT. Its protein is CATGGRDSNQPQHF.